This T cell receptor (beta chain) was identified during a study of blood T cells in healthy people across ages. Combining a sample-barcoded 5' primer with a J-beta primer mix, a second PCR ran for about 7 to 12 cycles. One entry per CDR3 protein, called by TCRdb with MiXCR from the 5' RACE reads. The table has about a million distinct CDR3 sequences, around two fifths seen once. The V end was cut by 2 bases, the J end by 3 bases, with 10 bases between. The germline CDR1 and CDR2 sequences are MGHDK and SYGVNS. This CDR3 comprises 14 residues. This chain connects TRBV25-1 to TRBJ1-1, with a weak D call TRBD1 (5 bases). This clonotype originated in a man aged 18-30 years in good health. Sequenced material: blood. The CDR3 DNA is TGTGCCAGCAGTGAAGGGGGAATACACACTGAAGCTTTCTTT. Translating it yields CASSEGGIHTEAFF.